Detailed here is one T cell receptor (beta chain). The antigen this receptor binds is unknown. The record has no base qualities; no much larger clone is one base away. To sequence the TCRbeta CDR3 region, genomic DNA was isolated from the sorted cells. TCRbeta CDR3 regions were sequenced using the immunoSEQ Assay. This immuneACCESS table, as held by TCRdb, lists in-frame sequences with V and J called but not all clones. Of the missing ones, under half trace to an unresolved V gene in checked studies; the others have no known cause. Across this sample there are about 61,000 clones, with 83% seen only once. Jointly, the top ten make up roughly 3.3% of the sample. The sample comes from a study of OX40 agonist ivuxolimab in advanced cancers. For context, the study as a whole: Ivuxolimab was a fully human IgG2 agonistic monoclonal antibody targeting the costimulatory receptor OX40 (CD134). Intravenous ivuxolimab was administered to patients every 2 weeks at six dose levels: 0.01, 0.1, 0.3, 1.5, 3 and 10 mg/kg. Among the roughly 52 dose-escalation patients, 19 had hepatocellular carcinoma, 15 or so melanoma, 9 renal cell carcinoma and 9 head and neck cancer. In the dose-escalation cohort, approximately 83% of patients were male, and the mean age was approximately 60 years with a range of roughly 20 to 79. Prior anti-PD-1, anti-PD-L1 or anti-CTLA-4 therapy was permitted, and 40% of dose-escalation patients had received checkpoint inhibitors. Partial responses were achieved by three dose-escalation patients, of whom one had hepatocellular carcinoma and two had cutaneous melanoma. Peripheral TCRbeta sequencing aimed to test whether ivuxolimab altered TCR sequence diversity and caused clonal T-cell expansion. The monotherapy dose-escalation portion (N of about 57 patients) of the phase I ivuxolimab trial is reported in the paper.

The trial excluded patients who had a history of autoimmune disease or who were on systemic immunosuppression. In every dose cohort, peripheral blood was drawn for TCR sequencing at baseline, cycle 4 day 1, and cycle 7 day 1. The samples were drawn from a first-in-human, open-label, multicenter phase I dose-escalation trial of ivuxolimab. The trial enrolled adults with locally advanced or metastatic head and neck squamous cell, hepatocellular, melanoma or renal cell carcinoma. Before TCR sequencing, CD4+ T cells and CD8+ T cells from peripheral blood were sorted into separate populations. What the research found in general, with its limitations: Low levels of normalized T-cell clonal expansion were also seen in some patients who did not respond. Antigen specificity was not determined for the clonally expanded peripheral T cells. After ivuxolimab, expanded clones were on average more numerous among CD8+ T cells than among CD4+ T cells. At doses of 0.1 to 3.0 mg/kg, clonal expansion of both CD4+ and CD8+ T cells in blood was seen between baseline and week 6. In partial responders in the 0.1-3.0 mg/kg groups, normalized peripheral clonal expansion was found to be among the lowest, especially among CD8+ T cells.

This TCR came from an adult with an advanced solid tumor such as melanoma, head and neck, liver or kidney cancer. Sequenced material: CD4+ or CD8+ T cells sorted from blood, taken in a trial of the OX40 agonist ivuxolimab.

The nucleotide sequence is given as TGTGCCAGCAGCCCGACGGACGGGAACACTGAAGCTTTCTTT. Its product reads: CASSPTDGNTEAFF. Here the chain combines TRBV7-9 and TRBJ1-1, with the D segment identity uncertain. The CDR3 holds 14 amino acids from the cysteine to the phenylalanine. Of the read, only the CDR3 DNA is kept; its 42 bases are in frame from base 1. Sequences SEHNR (CDR1) and FQNEAQ (CDR2) are obtained from the germline V gene (reference sequence). A distance of 11 bases separates the germline ends of V and J, which lose 5 bases and 1 base respectively.